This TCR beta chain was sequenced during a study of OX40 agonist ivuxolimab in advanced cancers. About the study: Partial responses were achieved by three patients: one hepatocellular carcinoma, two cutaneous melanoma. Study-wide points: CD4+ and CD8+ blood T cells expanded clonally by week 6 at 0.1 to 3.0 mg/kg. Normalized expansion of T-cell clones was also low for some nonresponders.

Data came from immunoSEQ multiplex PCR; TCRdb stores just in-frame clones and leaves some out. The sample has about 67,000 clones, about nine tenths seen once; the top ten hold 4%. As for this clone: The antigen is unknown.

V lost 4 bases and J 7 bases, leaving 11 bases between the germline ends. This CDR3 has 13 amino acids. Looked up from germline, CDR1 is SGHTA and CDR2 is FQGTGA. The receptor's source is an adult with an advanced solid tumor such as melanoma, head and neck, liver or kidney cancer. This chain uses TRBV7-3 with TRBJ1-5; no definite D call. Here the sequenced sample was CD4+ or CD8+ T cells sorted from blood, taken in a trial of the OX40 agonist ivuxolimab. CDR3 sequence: CASSYGTGQPQHF. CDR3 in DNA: TGTGCCAGCAGCTACGGAACTGGGCAGCCCCAGCATTTT. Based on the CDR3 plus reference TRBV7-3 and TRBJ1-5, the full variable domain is GAGVSQTPSNKVTEKGKYVELRCDPISGHTALYWYRQSLGQGPEFLIYFQGTGAADDSGLPNDRFFAVRPEGSVSTLKIQRTERGDSAVYLCASSYGTGQPQHFGDGTRLSIL.